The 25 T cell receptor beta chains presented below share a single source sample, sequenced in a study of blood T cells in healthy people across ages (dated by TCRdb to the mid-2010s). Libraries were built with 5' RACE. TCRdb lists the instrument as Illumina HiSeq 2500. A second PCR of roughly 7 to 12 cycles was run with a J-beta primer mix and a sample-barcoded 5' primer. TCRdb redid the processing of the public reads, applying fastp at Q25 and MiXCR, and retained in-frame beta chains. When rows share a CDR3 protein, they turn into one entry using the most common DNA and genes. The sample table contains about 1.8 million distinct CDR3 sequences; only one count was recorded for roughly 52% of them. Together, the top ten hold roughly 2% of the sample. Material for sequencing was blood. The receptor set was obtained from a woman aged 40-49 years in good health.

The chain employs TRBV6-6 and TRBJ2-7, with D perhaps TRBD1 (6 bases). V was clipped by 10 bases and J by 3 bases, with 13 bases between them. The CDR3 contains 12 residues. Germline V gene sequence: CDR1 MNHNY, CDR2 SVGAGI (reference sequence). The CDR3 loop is CATALQGYEQYF. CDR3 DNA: TGTGCCACGGCCCTACAGGGCTACGAGCAGTACTTC.

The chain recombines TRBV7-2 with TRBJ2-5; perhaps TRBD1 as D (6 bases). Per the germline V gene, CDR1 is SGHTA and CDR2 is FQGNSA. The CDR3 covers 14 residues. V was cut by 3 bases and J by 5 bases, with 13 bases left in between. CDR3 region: CASSLRQAGETQYF. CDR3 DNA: TGTGCCAGCAGCTTGAGACAGGCCGGGGAGACCCAGTACTTC.

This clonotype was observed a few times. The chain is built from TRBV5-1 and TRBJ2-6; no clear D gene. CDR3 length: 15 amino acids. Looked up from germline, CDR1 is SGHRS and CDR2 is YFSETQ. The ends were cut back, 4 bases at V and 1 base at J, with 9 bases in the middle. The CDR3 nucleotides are TGCGCCAGCAGCCCTAAGTGGTCTGGGGCCAACGTCCTGACTTTC. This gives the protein CASSPKWSGANVLTF.

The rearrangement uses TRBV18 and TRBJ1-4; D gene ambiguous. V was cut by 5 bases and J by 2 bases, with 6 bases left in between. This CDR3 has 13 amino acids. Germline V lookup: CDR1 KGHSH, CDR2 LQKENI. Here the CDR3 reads CASSGNTNEKLFF. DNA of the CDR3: TGTGCCAGCTCAGGAAACACTAATGAAAAACTGTTTTTT.

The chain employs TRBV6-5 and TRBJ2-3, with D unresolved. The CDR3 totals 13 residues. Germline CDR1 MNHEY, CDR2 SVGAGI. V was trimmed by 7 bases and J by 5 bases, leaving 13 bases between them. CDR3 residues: CASTRSRGDTQYF. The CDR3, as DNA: TGTGCCAGCACGCGGAGCCGAGGAGATACGCAGTATTTT.

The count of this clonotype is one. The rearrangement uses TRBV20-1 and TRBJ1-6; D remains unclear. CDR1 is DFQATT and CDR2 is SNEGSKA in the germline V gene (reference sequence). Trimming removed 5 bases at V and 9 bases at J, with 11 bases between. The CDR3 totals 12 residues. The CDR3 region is CSARMAGSPLHF. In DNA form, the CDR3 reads TGCAGTGCTCGAATGGCCGGTTCACCCCTCCACTTT.

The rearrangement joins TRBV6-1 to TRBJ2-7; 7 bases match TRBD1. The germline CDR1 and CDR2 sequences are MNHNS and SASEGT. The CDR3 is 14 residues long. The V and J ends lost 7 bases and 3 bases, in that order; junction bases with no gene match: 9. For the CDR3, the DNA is TGTGCCAGCACCGTACAGGGGCCCCTCTACGAGCAGTACTTC. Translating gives CASTVQGPLYEQYF.

The CDR3 nucleotides are TGCAGTGGGGTGGGGATCTCCTACAATGAGCAGTACTTC. This codes for CSGVGISYNEQYF. V is TRBV20-1 and J is TRBJ2-1; D is unclear. Gene TRBJ2-7 matches the end of the DNA better, so the J call may be wrong. CDR3 length equals 13 residues. Germline CDR1 reads DFQATT; CDR2 reads SNEGSKA (reference sequence).

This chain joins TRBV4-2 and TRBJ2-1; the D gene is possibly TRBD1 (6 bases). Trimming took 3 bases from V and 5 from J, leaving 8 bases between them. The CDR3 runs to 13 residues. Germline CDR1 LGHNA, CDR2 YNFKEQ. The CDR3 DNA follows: TGTGCCAGCAGCCAGACAGGTGACAATGAGCAGTTCTTC. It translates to CASSQTGDNEQFF.

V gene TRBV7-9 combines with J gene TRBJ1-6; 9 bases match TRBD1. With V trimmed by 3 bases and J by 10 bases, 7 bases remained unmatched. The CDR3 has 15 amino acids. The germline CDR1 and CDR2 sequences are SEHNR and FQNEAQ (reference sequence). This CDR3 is CASSFTGGNGSPLHF. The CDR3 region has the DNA TGTGCCAGCAGCTTCACAGGGGGCAACGGGTCACCCCTCCACTTT.

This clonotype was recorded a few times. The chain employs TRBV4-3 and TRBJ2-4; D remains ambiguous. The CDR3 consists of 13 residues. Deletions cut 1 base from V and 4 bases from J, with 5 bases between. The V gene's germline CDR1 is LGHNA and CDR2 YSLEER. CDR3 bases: TGCGCCAGCAGCCAAGTCCAGAAAAACATTCAGTACTTC. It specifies CASSQVQKNIQYF.

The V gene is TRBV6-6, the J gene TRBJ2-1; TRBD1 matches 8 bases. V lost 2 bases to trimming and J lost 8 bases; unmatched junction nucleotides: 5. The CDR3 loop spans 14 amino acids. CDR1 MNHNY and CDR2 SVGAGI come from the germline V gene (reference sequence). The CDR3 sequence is CASSYRQGWDEQFF. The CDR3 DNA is TGTGCCAGCAGTTACAGACAGGGGTGGGATGAGCAGTTCTTC.

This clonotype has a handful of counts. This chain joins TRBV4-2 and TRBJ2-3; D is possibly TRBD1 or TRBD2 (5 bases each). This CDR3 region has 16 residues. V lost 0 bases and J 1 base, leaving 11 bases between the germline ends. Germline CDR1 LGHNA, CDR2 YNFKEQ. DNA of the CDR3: TGTGCCAGCAGCCAAGATCCCGGGGCCGGCACAGATACGCAGTATTTT. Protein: CASSQDPGAGTDTQYF.

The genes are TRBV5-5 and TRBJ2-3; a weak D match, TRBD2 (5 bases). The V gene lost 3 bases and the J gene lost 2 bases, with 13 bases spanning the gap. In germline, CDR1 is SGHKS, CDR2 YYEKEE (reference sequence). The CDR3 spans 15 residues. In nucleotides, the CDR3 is TGTGCCAGCAGCTCTCCCAGCGGCCTCACAGATACGCAGTATTTT. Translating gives CASSSPSGLTDTQYF.

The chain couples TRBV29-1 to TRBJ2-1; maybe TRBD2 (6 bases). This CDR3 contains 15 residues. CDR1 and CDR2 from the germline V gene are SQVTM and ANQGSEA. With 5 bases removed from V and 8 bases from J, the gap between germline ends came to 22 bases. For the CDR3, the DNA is TGCAGCGTTTTTGGTAAGGGCGGGGAGACAGATGAGCAGTTCTTC. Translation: CSVFGKGGETDEQFF.

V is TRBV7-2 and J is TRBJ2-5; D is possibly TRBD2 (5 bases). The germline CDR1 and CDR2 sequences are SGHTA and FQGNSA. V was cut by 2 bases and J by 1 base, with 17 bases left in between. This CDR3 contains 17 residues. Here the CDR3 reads CASSLLHSSGGQETQYF. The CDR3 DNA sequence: TGTGCCAGCAGCTTATTACACTCCAGCGGAGGCCAAGAGACCCAGTACTTC.

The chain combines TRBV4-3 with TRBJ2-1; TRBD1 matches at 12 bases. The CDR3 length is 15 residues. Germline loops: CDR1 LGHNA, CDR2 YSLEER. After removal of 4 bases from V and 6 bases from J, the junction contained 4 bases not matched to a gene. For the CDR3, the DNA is TGCGCCAGCAGCCCCGGGACAGGGGGCCTCAATGAGCAGTTCTTC. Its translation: CASSPGTGGLNEQFF.

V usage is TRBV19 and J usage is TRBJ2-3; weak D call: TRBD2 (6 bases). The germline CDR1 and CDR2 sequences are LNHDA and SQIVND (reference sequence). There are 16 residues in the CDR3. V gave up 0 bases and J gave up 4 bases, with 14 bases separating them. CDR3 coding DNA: TGTGCCAGTAGTATAGATGTGCGGGGCGGACCAGATACGCAGTATTTT. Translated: CASSIDVRGGPDTQYF.

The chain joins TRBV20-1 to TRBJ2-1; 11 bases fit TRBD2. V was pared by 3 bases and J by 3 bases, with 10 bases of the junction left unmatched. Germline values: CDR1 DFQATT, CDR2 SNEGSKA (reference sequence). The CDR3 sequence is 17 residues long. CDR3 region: CSASGSNTSGGYNEQFF. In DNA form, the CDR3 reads TGCAGTGCTAGTGGGAGTAATACTAGCGGGGGCTACAATGAGCAGTTCTTC.

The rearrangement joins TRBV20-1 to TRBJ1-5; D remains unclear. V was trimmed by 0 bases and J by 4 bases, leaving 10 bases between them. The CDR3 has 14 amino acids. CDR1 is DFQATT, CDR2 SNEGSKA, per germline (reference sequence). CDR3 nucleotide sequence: TGCAGTGCTAGAGATGAGACAAGAAATCAGCCCCAGCATTTT. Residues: CSARDETRNQPQHF.

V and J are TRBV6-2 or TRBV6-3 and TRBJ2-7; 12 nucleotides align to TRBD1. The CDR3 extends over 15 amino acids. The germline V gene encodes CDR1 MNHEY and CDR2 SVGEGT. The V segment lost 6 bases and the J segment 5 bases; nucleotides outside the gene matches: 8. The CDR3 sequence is CASRAPGQGADEQYF. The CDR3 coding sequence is TGTGCCAGCAGGGCCCCGGGACAGGGGGCTGACGAGCAGTACTTC.

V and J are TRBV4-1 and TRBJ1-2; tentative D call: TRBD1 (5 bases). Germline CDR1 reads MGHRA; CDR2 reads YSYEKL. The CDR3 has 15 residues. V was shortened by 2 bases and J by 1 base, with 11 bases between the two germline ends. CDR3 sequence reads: CASSQRQKFNYGYTF. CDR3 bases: TGCGCCAGCAGCCAACGACAGAAATTTAACTATGGCTACACCTTC.

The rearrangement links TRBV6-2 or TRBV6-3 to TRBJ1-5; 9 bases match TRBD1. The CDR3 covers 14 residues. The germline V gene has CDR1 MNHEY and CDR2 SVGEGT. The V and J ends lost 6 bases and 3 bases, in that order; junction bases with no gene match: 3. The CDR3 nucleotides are TGTGCCAGCAGGCGGACAGGGGACAATCAGCCCCAGCATTTT. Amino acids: CASRRTGDNQPQHF.

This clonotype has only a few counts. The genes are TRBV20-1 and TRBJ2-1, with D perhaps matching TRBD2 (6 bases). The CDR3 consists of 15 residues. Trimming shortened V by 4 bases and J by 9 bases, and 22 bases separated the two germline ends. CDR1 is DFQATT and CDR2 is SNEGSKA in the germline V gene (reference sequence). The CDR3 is CSATRLETRAGEQFF. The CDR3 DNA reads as TGCAGTGCTACCCGATTGGAGACTAGGGCAGGTGAGCAGTTCTTC.

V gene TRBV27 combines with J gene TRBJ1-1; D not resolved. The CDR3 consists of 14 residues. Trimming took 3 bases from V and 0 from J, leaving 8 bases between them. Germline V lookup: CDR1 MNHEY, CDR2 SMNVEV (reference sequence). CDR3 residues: CASSLYSLNTEAFF. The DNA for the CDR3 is TGTGCCAGCAGTTTGTACAGCCTGAACACTGAAGCTTTCTTT.